A single sample is the source of the 5 T cell receptor beta chains below, sequenced in a study of vaccination effects on CD4 cells after COVID-19. Antigen-specific CD4+ T cells expanded by the ViraFEST assay with viral peptide pools were then sequenced. With roughly 9 days of culture completed, CD4+ T cells were isolated. The vaccine recipients had no prior SARS-CoV-2 infection, with negative nucleocapsid antibodies. Method: immunoSEQ multiplex PCR; TCRdb's copy keeps in-frame clones and lacks some. The sample has about 45,000 clones, around 81% seen once; the top ten hold roughly a tenth. Antigen specificity for these receptors is unknown. Here the sequenced sample was CD4+ T cells from PBMCs cultured with SARS-CoV-2 spike peptides, taken before COVID-19 vaccination. The receptors here all came from a human donor who received a COVID-19 vaccine.

The chain employs TRBV7-3 and TRBJ2-2, with 10 bases that match TRBD2. The ends lost 5 bases at V and 1 base at J; junction bases unmatched: 4. CDR1 and CDR2 from the germline V gene are SGHTA and FQGTGA. CDR3 length equals 16 residues. The CDR3 loop is CASSRAGGVNTGELFF. CDR3 in DNA: TGTGCCAGCAGCCGAGCGGGGGGGGTGAACACCGGGGAGCTGTTTTTT.

By share of the sample, this clone is large. The chain recombines TRBV6-5 with TRBJ1-4, with 8 bases lining up with TRBD1. The V and J ends lost 4 bases and 7 bases, in that order; junction bases with no gene match: 5. The CDR3 length is 14 residues. Germline V gene sequence: CDR1 MNHEY, CDR2 SVGAGI. CDR3 region: CASSSGQDAEKLFF. Written as DNA, the CDR3 is TGTGCCAGCAGTTCGGGACAGGACGCTGAAAAACTGTTTTTT.

The V call is TRBV5-1, the J call TRBJ2-5; no definite D call. The V gene lost 6 bases and the J gene lost 2 bases, with 11 bases spanning the gap. This CDR3 spans 13 amino acids. Germline-derived CDR1 and CDR2 are SGHRS and YFSETQ. The CDR3 loop is CASTNPLQETQYF. CDR3 nucleotides: TGCGCCAGCACTAACCCGCTTCAAGAGACCCAGTACTTC.

In its sample, this clone was seen a few times. The rearrangement links TRBV30 to TRBJ1-5; D uncertain. The CDR3 sequence is 13 residues long. V shed 2 bases and J shed 3 bases, with 8 bases lying between them. Germline-derived CDR1 and CDR2 are GTSNPN and SVGIG (reference sequence). This CDR3 is CAWSQGPNQPQHF. In DNA, the CDR3 is TGTGCCTGGAGTCAAGGACCCAATCAGCCCCAGCATTTT.

There are a few counts of this clone. The chain uses TRBV28 and TRBJ1-4; TRBD1 is a possible D gene (6 bases). The germline V and J ends were trimmed by 6 bases and 5 bases, with 10 bases remaining between them. Per germline, CDR1 MDHEN and CDR2 SYDVKM. CDR3 length equals 13 residues. CDR3 sequence reads: CASRRTVNEKLFF. The CDR3 region has the DNA TGTGCCAGCAGACGGACAGTCAATGAAAAACTGTTTTTT.